The clone carrying this T cell receptor beta chain is medium-sized (0.01 to 0.1%) within its sample. The antigen is not known. With the Oncomine TCR Beta short-read assay, DNA from cultured CD4+ T cells was sequenced. Each CDR3 protein is one row after TCRdb ran MiXCR on the PCR reads. The sample records roughly 14,000 distinct CDR3 sequences, less than 65% being singletons. Germline V gene lookup returns CDR1 DFQATT and CDR2 SNEGSKA (reference sequence). This CDR3 has 13 residues. V dropped 3 bases and J dropped 7 bases, with 16 bases sitting between them. Treatment defined: roughly 10-day PBMC culture with coronavirus spike peptide pools or control peptides (ViraFEST assay). Antigen-specific T cell expansion with peptide pools preceded TCR sequencing in the ViraFEST approach. This record belongs to a study of vaccination and CD4 T cells after COVID-19.

The input for sequencing was CD4+ T cells from blood, cultured in vitro, taken before SARS-CoV-2 vaccination. This TCR came from a human donor who had recovered from COVID-19. The chain uses TRBV20-1 and TRBJ2-7; D remains unclear. In nucleotides, the CDR3 is TGCAGTGCTAGGCCCCGGTCCCTGAATGAGCAGTACTTC. Translation gives CSARPRSLNEQYF.